The 3 T cell receptor beta chains presented below share a single source sample, sequenced in a study of neurological immune-mediated disorders. TCRdb re-called the 5' RACE reads with MiXCR, one entry per CDR3 protein. The sample has fewer than 45,000 distinct CDR3 sequences; 2.5% are singletons. Sequencing was carried out using PBMCs. The receptor set was obtained from a man younger than 45 with multiple sclerosis.

This clonotype is judged medium-sized. V is TRBV28 and J is TRBJ2-1; weak D call: TRBD1 (5 bases). Trimming removed 5 bases from V and 5 bases from J, with 10 bases in between. Germline-derived CDR1 and CDR2 are MDHEN and SYDVKM. The CDR3 spans 13 residues. CDR3 residues: CASSDSLNNEQFF. In nucleotides, the CDR3 is TGTGCCAGCAGTGACAGCCTGAACAATGAGCAGTTCTTC.

This clonotype was counted ten times or more. V is TRBV5-1 and J is TRBJ2-7; D gene uncertain. This CDR3 comprises 17 residues. CDR1 and CDR2 (germline): SGHRS, YFSETQ. V lost 0 bases and J 3 bases, leaving 19 bases between the germline ends. The CDR3 DNA reads TGCGCCAGCAGCTTGGATGGCAGCCCGATTCCCCTCTACGAGCAGTACTTC. Amino acid sequence: CASSLDGSPIPLYEQYF.

This clonotype was picked up many times. The chain is built from TRBV3-1 and TRBJ2-1, with D uncertain. V lost 0 bases and J lost 4, with 1 base in between. From germline, CDR1 is LGHDT and CDR2 YNNKEL (reference sequence). This CDR3 is 12 amino acids long. The CDR3 region is CASSQDYNEQFF. In nucleotides, the CDR3 is TGTGCCAGCAGCCAAGATTACAATGAGCAGTTCTTC.